This T cell receptor beta chain appears in the sequencing data of a study of blood T cell repertoires in COVID-19. Study at large: Sample material is recorded as cDNA or gDNA derived from T cells, B-cell-depleted T cells, or PBMCs.

Profiled with immunoSEQ multiplex PCR; TCRdb holds only in-frame clones, not every one. The sample holds about 140,000 clones; about 80% are singletons and the top ten take approximately 9%. CDR1 is KGHSH and CDR2 is LQKENI in the germline V gene. The CDR3 runs 13 residues. Trimming shortened V by 6 bases and J by 8 bases, and 16 bases separated the two germline ends. J is TRBJ1-1 and V is TRBV18; D is unclear. Source material: peripheral blood. The receptor was isolated from a woman of 80 years or more in a cohort sampled during active or convalescent COVID-19. As DNA, the CDR3 is TGTGCCAGCTCCCCTGCGCCAGGCGAGGAAGCTTTCTTT. Its translation is CASSPAPGEEAFF.